Below are 17 T cell receptor beta chains sequenced from a single sample in a study of blood T cell repertoires in COVID-19. Sequencing was performed with immunoSEQ multiplex PCR; in TCRdb, only in-frame clones are kept and a portion is missing. The sample has 200,000 or so clones, 85% to 90% seen once. The sequenced material came from peripheral blood. These receptor sequences come from a man in his 60s with acute or convalescent COVID-19.

V usage is TRBV5-1 and J usage is TRBJ2-1; 7 bases line up with TRBD2. Germline V lookup: CDR1 SGHRS, CDR2 YFSETQ. This CDR3 comprises 15 residues. The V gene end was trimmed by 10 bases and the J gene end by 2 bases; junction bases not matched to a gene: 12. CDR3 amino acids: CASTARGDAYNEQFF. The CDR3, as DNA: TGCGCCTCAACGGCTCGGGGGGATGCCTACAATGAGCAGTTCTTC.

J is TRBJ2-1 and V is TRBV2, with D possibly TRBD1 on 5 matching bases. The ends were cut back, 4 bases at V and 3 bases at J, with 19 bases in the middle. Germline V gene data show CDR1 as SNHLY and CDR2 as FYNNEI. The length of the CDR3 is 17 residues. For the CDR3, the DNA is TGTGCCAGCAGTGTTAGGCCGACAGCTTATTACTACAATGAGCAGTTCTTC. This sequence encodes CASSVRPTAYYYNEQFF. The whole variable domain, remainder taken from reference TRBV2 and TRBJ2-1, is EPEVTQTPSHQVTQMGQEVILRCVPISNHLYFYWYRQILGQKVEFLVSFYNNEISEKSEIFDDQFSVERPDGSNFTLKIRSTKLEDSAMYFCASSVRPTAYYYNEQFFGPGTRLTVL.

This chain connects TRBV7-2 to TRBJ1-6; D possibly corresponds to TRBD1 (6 bases). The CDR3 has 17 amino acids. V was pared by 2 bases and J by 7 bases, with 18 bases between. The germline V gene has CDR1 SGHTA and CDR2 FQGNSA. As DNA, the CDR3 is TGTGCCAGCAGCTTAAGGTCTGCGGGGGCGTGGAATTCACCCCTCCACTTT. Residues: CASSLRSAGAWNSPLHF.

The rearrangement links TRBV18 to TRBJ2-3; D is perhaps TRBD1 (5 bases). CDR1 is KGHSH, CDR2 LQKENI, per germline. This CDR3 comprises 13 residues. The ends were cut back, 6 bases at V and 6 bases at J, with 13 bases in the middle. CDR3 amino acids: CASSPRVRDTQYF. DNA for the CDR3: TGTGCCAGCTCTCCCAGGGTCCGTGATACGCAGTATTTT.

The CDR3 spells CASTLIGQLQETQYF. For the CDR3, the DNA is TGTGCCAGCACCTTAATCGGACAGCTCCAAGAGACCCAGTACTTC. This chain links TRBV5-5 with TRBJ2-5; weak D call: TRBD1 (6 bases). V was cut by 6 bases and J by 1 base, with 16 bases left in between. Germline V gene data show CDR1 as SGHKS and CDR2 as YYEKEE (reference sequence). This CDR3 is built from 15 residues. The entire variable domain, with the rest obtained from reference TRBV5-5 and TRBJ2-5, is as follows: DAGVTQSPTHLIKTRGQQVTLRCSPISGHKSVSWYQQVLGQGPQFIFQYYEKEERGRGNFPDRFSARQFPNYSSELNVNALLLGDSALYLCASTLIGQLQETQYFGPGTRLLVL.

The chain links TRBV27 to TRBJ1-2, with 9 positions matching TRBD1. Germline V gives CDR1 MNHEY, CDR2 SMNVEV (reference sequence). The V segment lost 3 bases and the J segment 2 bases; nucleotides outside the gene matches: 4. The CDR3 has 15 residues. The CDR3 sequence: CASSFPGQGNYGYTF. The CDR3 nucleotides read TGTGCCAGCAGTTTCCCGGGACAGGGAAACTATGGCTACACCTTC.

V usage is TRBV27 and J usage is TRBJ1-1, with TRBD1 matching 8 bases. Losses at the gene ends were 0 bases for V and 10 bases for J; bases not matched to a gene: 4. This CDR3 has 13 amino acids. Germline loops: CDR1 MNHEY, CDR2 SMNVEV (reference sequence). CDR3 bases: TGTGCCAGCAGTTTATCACTCGGACAGGGAGCTTTCTTT. Translation: CASSLSLGQGAFF.

The V call is TRBV28, the J call TRBJ2-7; tentatively, D is TRBD2 (5 bases). Per germline, CDR1 MDHEN and CDR2 SYDVKM. Trimming removed 6 bases from V and 7 bases from J, with 13 bases in between. The CDR3 runs 12 residues. The CDR3 nucleotides read TGTGCCAGCAGCCCCGCGGGTCTGGAGCAGTACTTC. Its protein product is CASSPAGLEQYF.

The chain uses TRBV5-5 and TRBJ2-5, with TRBD2 as a possible D gene (6 bases). The CDR3 is 14 amino acids. Germline V lookup: CDR1 SGHKS, CDR2 YYEKEE (reference sequence). Trimming shortened V by 3 bases and J by 0 bases, and 9 bases separated the two germline ends. The CDR3 DNA is TGTGCCAGCAGCTCCCGGGGGAACCAAGAGACCCAGTACTTC. Translated: CASSSRGNQETQYF.

This clone was counted a single time. This chain connects TRBV20-1 to TRBJ2-1; 9 bases map to TRBD2. The CDR3 spans 11 residues. CDR1 is DFQATT, CDR2 SNEGSKA, per germline (reference sequence). With 5 bases clipped from V and 11 bases from J, the junction kept 4 bases outside the gene matches. In nucleotides, the CDR3 is TGCAGTGCTCCCGGGACTAGCAAGCAGTTCTTC. It encodes CSAPGTSKQFF.

V usage is TRBV19 and J usage is TRBJ2-1; 10 bases are shared with TRBD2. The CDR3 has 16 amino acids. The trim removed 6 bases at V and 5 bases at J, leaving 10 bases unmatched. Germline V gives CDR1 LNHDA, CDR2 SQIVND (reference sequence). CDR3 in amino acids: CASRMGGSGRDNEQFF. The CDR3 DNA reads TGTGCCAGTAGGATGGGTGGCAGCGGGAGGGACAATGAGCAGTTCTTC.

This clone turned up a few times. This sequence joins TRBV18 and TRBJ1-5; possible D gene TRBD1, 6 bases. Deletions cut 4 bases from V and 2 bases from J, with 15 bases between. CDR1 is KGHSH and CDR2 is LQKENI in the germline V gene. The CDR3 is 16 residues long. The CDR3 bases are TGTGCCAGCTCACTAGCCACAGGGATAGGCAATCAGCCCCAGCATTTT. Amino acid sequence: CASSLATGIGNQPQHF.

The chain recombines TRBV14 with TRBJ2-3; 7 nucleotides align to TRBD1. Trimming at V came to 0 bases and at J to 3 bases, leaving 3 bases not matched to a gene. CDR1 is SGHDN and CDR2 is FVKESK in the germline V gene. This CDR3 comprises 15 residues. CDR3: CASSQDRRGTDTQYF. As DNA, the CDR3 is TGTGCCAGCAGCCAAGATCGCAGGGGGACAGATACGCAGTATTTT.

The CDR3 coding sequence is TGTGCCAGCAGCTTAGGGACAGGAACCGAAGCTTTCTTT. This encodes CASSLGTGTEAFF. The V gene is TRBV7-2, the J gene TRBJ1-1; 7 nucleotides agree with TRBD1. CDR3 size: 13 residues. J lost 8 bases, V lost 1 base, and 4 bases had no gene match. In germline, CDR1 is SGHTA, CDR2 FQGNSA.

The chain carries TRBV18 and TRBJ1-2; weak D call: TRBD1 (5 bases). The CDR3 loop spans 12 amino acids. V dropped 0 bases and J dropped 8 bases, with 7 bases sitting between them. Per the germline V gene, CDR1 is KGHSH and CDR2 is LQKENI. The CDR3 nucleotides read TGTGCCAGCTCACCACCGGGGCTCGGCTACACCTTC. Its protein is CASSPPGLGYTF.

The chain is built from TRBV4-1 and TRBJ1-6; 7 positions match TRBD1. CDR1 is MGHRA and CDR2 is YSYEKL in the germline V gene. V lost 4 bases, J lost 6 bases, and 3 bases stayed unmatched. The CDR3 has 14 residues. CDR3 nucleotide sequence: TGCGCCAGCAGCCCCGAGGGGGCTAATTCACCCCTCCACTTT. It yields the protein CASSPEGANSPLHF.

The rearrangement uses TRBV6-5 and TRBJ2-5; TRBD2 might be the D (6 bases). V dropped 8 bases and J dropped 4 bases, with 14 bases sitting between them. Germline V gene lookup returns CDR1 MNHEY and CDR2 SVGAGI. The CDR3 covers 13 residues. As DNA, the CDR3 is TGTGCCAGCCTCGGGACTCACCCAGAGACCCAGTACTTC. Amino acids: CASLGTHPETQYF.